The T cell receptor (beta chain) under discussion was sequenced for a study of blood T cell repertoires in COVID-19. Germline CDR1 is SGDLS and CDR2 is YYNGEE. The CDR3 totals 13 residues. Trimming removed 0 bases at V and 1 base at J, with 4 bases between. Generated by immunoSEQ multiplex PCR, the TCRdb table keeps only in-frame clones and is missing some. The repertoire consists of some 42,000 clones, with more than 75% occurring once and the leading ten covering less than 15%. The sequenced sample was peripheral blood. The sequence came from a woman aged 70-85 years in a cohort sampled during active COVID-19. The chain carries TRBV9 and TRBJ1-1; no firm D call. CDR3 sequence reads: CASSVAGNTEAFF. The CDR3 nucleotides read TGTGCCAGCAGCGTAGCGGGGAACACTGAAGCTTTCTTT.